This T cell receptor (beta chain) is from a study of OX40 agonist ivuxolimab in advanced cancers. Study-level information: A diagnosis of hepatocellular carcinoma, melanoma, renal cell or head and neck cancer was present in dose-escalation patients. Aged roughly 23 to 90 with a mean of 60 years, they were almost 85% male. Study-level points and caveats: Doses of 0.1 to 3.0 mg/kg were accompanied by clonal expansion of CD4+ and CD8+ blood T cells by week 6.

TCRdb's copy holds only in-frame clones and misses some; the assay was immunoSEQ multiplex PCR. Here the sample spans 65,000 to 100,000 clones, 70% to 90% being singletons. This CDR3 is built from 13 residues. Germline values: CDR1 SGHNT, CDR2 YENEEA. The V gene lost 4 bases and the J gene lost 10 bases, with 14 bases spanning the gap. Prior autoimmune disease or systemic immunosuppression barred patients. As regards this clone: As yet, its antigen is unknown.

The TCR originated in an adult with an advanced solid tumor such as melanoma, head and neck, liver or kidney cancer. Source: CD4+ or CD8+ T cells sorted from blood, taken in a trial of the OX40 agonist ivuxolimab. The rearrangement links TRBV11-3 to TRBJ2-1; weak D call: TRBD2 (6 bases). For the CDR3, the DNA is TGTGCCAGCAGCTCGGCCCCACGGGGGGAGCAGTTCTTC. This sequence encodes CASSSAPRGEQFF.